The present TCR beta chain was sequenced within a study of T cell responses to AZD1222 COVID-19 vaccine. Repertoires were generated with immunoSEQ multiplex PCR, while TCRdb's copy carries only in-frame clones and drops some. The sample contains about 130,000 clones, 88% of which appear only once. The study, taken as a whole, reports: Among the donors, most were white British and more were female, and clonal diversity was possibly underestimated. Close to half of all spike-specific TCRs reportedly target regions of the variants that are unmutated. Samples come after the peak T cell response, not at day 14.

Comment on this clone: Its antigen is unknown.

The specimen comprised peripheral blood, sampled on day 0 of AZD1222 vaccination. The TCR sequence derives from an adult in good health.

CDR3 coding DNA: TGCGCCAGCAGCTTGGAAAGGACTAGTTCCGGGGAGCTGTTTTTT. It translates to CASSLERTSSGELFF. This rearrangement joins TRBV5-1 to TRBJ2-2, with 7 bases lining up with TRBD2. The CDR3 runs to 15 residues. CDR1 is SGHRS, CDR2 YFSETQ, per germline. V lost 0 bases to trimming and J lost 6 bases; unmatched junction nucleotides: 5.